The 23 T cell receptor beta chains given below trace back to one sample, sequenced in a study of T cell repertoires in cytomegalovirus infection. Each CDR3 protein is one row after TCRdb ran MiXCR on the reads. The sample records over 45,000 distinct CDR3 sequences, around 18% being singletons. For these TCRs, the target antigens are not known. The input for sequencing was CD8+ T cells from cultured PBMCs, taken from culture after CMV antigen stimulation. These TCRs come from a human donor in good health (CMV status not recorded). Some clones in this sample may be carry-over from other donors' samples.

The CDR3 sequence: CASSLALGDSLLYEQYF. The CDR3 DNA reads TGTGCCAGCAGCTTAGCGCTCGGGGACAGCCTACTCTACGAGCAGTACTTC. The chain uses TRBV11-2 and TRBJ2-7, with 7 positions matching TRBD1. The CDR3 contains 17 residues. V lost 1 base and J lost 3; bases outside the gene matches: 12. Germline-derived CDR1 and CDR2 are SGHAT and FQNNGV.

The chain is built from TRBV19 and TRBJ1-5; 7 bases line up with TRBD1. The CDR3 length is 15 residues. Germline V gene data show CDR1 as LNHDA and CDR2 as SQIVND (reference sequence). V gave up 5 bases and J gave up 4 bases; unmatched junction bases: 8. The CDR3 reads CASSPGGDTNQPQHF. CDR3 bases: TGTGCCAGTAGTCCAGGGGGGGACACTAATCAGCCCCAGCATTTT.

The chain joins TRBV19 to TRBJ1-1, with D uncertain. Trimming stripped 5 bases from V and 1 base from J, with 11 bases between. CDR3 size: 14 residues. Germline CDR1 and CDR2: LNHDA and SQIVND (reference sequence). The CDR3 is CASSVGNQNTEAFF. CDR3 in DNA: TGTGCCAGTAGTGTCGGAAACCAGAACACTGAAGCTTTCTTT.

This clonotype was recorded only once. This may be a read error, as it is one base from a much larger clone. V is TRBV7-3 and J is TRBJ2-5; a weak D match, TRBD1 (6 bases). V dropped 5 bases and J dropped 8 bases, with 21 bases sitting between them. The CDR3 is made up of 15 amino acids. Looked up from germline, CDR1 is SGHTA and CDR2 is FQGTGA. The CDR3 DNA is TGTGCCAGCAGCCTCGCACAGGGTGCTTGGGACACCCAGTACTTC. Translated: CASSLAQGAWDTQYF.

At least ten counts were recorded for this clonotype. CDR3 in DNA: TGTGCCACCAGTGATAGCACCCCCTCCGGGATAGGTAATGAGCAGTTCTTC. Encoded protein: CATSDSTPSGIGNEQFF. The chain couples TRBV24-1 to TRBJ2-1, with D possibly being TRBD2 (5 bases). The V gene's germline CDR1 is KGHDR and CDR2 SFDVKD. The CDR3 is 17 residues long. The germline V and J ends were trimmed by 3 bases and 7 bases, with 21 bases remaining between them.

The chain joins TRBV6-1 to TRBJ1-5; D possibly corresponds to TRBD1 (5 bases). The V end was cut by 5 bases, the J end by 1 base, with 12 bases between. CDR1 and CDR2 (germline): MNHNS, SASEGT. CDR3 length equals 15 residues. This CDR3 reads CASSSRGLSNQPQHF. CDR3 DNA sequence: TGTGCCAGCAGTTCCCGGGGACTCAGCAATCAGCCCCAGCATTTT.

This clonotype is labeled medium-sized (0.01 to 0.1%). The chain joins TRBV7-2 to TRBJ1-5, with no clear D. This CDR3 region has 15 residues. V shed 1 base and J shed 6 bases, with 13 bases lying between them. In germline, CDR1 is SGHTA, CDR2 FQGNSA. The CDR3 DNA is TGTGCCAGCAGCTTAGACATTAGTAGTGTTCAGCCCCAGCATTTT. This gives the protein CASSLDISSVQPQHF. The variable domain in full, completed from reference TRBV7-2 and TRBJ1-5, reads GAGVSQSPSNKVTEKGKDVELRCDPISGHTALYWYRQSLGQGLEFLIYFQGNSAPDKSGLPSDRFSAERTGGSVSTLTIQRTQQEDSAVYLCASSLDISSVQPQHFGDGTRLSIL.

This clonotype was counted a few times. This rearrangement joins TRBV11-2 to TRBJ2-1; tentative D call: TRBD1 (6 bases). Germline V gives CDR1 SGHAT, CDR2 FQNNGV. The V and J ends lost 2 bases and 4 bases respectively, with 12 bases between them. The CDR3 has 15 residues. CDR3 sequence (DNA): TGTGCCAGCAGCTTACGGGACACGAAATACAATGAGCAGTTCTTC. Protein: CASSLRDTKYNEQFF.

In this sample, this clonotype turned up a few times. CDR3 DNA: TGCAGTGCTAAGATCCCGGGACAGCCCGGGGAGCTGTTTTTT. It codes for CSAKIPGQPGELFF. The chain combines TRBV20-1 with TRBJ2-2; 7 bases are a match to TRBD1. V was pared by 4 bases and J by 6 bases, with 8 bases of the junction left unmatched. CDR1 and CDR2 from the germline V gene are DFQATT and SNEGSKA (reference sequence). The CDR3 loop spans 14 amino acids.

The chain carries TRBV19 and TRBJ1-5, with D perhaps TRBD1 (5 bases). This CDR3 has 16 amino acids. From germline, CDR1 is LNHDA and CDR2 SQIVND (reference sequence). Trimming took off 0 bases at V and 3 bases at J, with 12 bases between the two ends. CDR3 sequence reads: CASSIDGGSNNQPQHF. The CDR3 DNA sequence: TGTGCCAGTAGTATAGACGGGGGTTCTAACAATCAGCCCCAGCATTTT.

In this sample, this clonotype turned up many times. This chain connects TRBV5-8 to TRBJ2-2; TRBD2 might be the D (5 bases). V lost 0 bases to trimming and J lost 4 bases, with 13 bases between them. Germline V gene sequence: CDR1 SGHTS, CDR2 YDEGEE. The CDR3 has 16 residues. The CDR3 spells CASSLVAWTGTGELFF. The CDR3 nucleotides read TGTGCCAGCAGCTTGGTGGCCTGGACTGGCACCGGGGAGCTGTTTTTT.

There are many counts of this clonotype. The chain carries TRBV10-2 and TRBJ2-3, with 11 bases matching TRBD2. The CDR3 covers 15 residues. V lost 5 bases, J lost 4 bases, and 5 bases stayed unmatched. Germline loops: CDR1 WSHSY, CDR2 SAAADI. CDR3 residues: CASSIAGGGPDTQYF. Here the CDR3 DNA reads TGCGCCAGCAGTATAGCGGGAGGGGGGCCAGATACGCAGTATTTT.

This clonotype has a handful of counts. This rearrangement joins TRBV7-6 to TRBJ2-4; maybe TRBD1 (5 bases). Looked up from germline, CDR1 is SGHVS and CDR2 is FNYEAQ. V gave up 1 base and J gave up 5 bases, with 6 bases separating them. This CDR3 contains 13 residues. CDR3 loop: CASSLGTQNIQYF. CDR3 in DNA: TGTGCCAGCAGCTTAGGGACACAAAACATTCAGTACTTC.

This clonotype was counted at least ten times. The CDR3 sequence is CASSVSGSTEAFF. As DNA, the CDR3 is TGTGCCAGCAGCGTATCAGGTTCCACTGAAGCTTTCTTT. V gene TRBV9 combines with J gene TRBJ1-1; D unresolved. CDR1 and CDR2 (germline): SGDLS, YYNGEE. Trimming removed 1 base at V and 4 bases at J, with 8 bases between. The CDR3 extends over 13 amino acids.

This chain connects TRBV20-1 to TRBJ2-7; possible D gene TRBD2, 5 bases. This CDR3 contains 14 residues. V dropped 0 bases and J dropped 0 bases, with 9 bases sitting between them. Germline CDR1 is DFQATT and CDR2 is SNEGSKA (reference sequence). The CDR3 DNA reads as TGCAGTGCTAGAGATAGCGTTTCCTCCTACGAGCAGTACTTC. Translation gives CSARDSVSSYEQYF.

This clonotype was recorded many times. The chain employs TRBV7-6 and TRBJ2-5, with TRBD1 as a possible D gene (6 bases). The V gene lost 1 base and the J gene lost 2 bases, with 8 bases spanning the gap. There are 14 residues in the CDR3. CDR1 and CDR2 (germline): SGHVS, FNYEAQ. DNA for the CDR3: TGTGCCAGCAGCTTAGGGGACACACAAGAGACCCAGTACTTC. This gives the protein CASSLGDTQETQYF.

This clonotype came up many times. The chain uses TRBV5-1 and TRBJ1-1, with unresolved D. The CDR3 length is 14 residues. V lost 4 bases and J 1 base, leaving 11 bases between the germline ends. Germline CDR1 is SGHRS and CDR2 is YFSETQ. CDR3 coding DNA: TGCGCCAGCAGCGGCGTTGGAGGGAACACTGAAGCTTTCTTT. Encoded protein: CASSGVGGNTEAFF.

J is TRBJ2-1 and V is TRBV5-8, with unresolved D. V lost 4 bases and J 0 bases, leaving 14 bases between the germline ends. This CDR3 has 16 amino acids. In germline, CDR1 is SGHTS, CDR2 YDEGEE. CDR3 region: CASSPPLRGSYNEQFF. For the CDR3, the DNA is TGTGCCAGCAGCCCCCCCCTGCGCGGCTCCTACAATGAGCAGTTCTTC. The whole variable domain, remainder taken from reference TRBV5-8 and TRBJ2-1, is EAGVTQSPTHLIKTRGQQATLRCSPISGHTSVYWYQQALGLGLQFLLWYDEGEERNRGNFPPRFSGRQFPNYSSELNVNALELEDSALYLCASSPPLRGSYNEQFFGPGTRLTVL.

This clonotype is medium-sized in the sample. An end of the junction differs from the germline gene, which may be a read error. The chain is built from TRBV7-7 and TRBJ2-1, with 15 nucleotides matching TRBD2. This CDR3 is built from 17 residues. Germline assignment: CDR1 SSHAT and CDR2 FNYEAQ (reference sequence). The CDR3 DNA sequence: TGTGCTAGCAGCCCCACTCTTGGACTAGCGGGAGGGAATGAGCAGTTCTTC. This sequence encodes CASSPTLGLAGGNEQFF.

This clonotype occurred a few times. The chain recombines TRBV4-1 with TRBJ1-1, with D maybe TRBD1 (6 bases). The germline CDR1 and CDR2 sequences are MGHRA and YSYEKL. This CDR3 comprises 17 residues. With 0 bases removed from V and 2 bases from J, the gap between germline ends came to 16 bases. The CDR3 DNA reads TGCGCCAGCAGCCAAGATCGGGTCCGGGACACTAACACTGAAGCTTTCTTT. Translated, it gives CASSQDRVRDTNTEAFF.

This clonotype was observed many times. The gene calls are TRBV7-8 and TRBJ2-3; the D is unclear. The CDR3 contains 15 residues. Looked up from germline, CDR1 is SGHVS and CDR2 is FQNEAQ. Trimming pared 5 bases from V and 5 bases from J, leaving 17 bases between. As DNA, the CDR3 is TGTGCCAGCAGCCCTTATAGCTATCCCCAAGATACGCAGTATTTT. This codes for CASSPYSYPQDTQYF.

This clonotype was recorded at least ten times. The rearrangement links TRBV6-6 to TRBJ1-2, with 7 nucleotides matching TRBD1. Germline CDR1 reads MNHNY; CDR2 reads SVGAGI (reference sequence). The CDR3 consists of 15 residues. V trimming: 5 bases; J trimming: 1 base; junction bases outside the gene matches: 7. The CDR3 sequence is CASSPGTANNYGYTF. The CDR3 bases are TGTGCCAGCAGTCCCGGGACAGCGAATAACTATGGCTACACCTTC.

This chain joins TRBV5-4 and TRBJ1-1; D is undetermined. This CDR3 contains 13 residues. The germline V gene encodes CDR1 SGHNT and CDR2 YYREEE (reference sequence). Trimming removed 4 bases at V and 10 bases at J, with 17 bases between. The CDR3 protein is CASSPEGWGTAFF. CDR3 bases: TGTGCCAGCAGCCCTGAAGGGTGGGGAACAGCTTTCTTT.